This entry lists 21 T cell receptor beta chains sequenced from one sample in a study of T cell responses to AZD1222 COVID-19 vaccine. TCRdb keeps only in-frame clones here, not all; method: immunoSEQ multiplex PCR. Among some 150,000 clones listed, 85% to 90% were seen once. The source material was peripheral blood, sampled 28 days after the second dose of the MenACWY control vaccine. The receptors here all came from an adult who received the MenACWY meningococcal vaccine as a control.

This clone was found a few times. The rearrangement uses TRBV7-3 and TRBJ1-6; no clear D gene. Between the trimmed V and J ends, which lost 0 bases and 10 bases, there was a span of 7 bases. Germline V CDR1 and CDR2: SGHTA, FQGTGA. The CDR3 sequence is 13 residues long. The CDR3 spells CASSLTPGSPLHF. DNA of the CDR3: TGTGCCAGCAGCTTAACCCCTGGCTCACCCCTCCACTTT.

The chain uses TRBV7-9 and TRBJ2-7; possible D gene TRBD1, 6 bases. From germline, CDR1 is SEHNR and CDR2 FQNEAQ (reference sequence). The length of the CDR3 is 15 residues. Trimming stripped 2 bases from V and 2 bases from J, with 13 bases between. Written as DNA, the CDR3 is TGTGCCAGCAGCTTACCGGGACAAGGGGCCTACGAGCAGTACTTC. It codes for CASSLPGQGAYEQYF.

The chain couples TRBV7-6 to TRBJ1-4; D gene ambiguous. Trimming cost V 8 bases and J 3 bases, with 10 bases left between them. Germline assignment: CDR1 SGHVS and CDR2 FNYEAQ. This CDR3 is 13 amino acids long. The CDR3 protein is CASGLGPNEKLFF. The CDR3 DNA reads as TGTGCCAGCGGCCTCGGGCCTAATGAAAAACTGTTTTTT.

The chain couples TRBV19 to TRBJ1-5; D gene ambiguous. V was clipped by 6 bases and J by 0 bases, with 6 bases between them. Germline assignment: CDR1 LNHDA and CDR2 SQIVND (reference sequence). The CDR3 sequence is 13 residues long. CDR3 residues: CASRYGSNQPQHF. DNA of the CDR3: TGTGCCAGTAGGTACGGTAGCAATCAGCCCCAGCATTTT.

The chain carries TRBV28 and TRBJ2-2, with no clear D. CDR1 is MDHEN, CDR2 SYDVKM, per germline. V lost 6 bases and J 0 bases, leaving 11 bases between the germline ends. The CDR3 extends over 15 amino acids. CDR3 DNA: TGTGCCAGCAGCCCTACCCGGCCGAACACCGGGGAGCTGTTTTTT. Translation: CASSPTRPNTGELFF. Full variable domain (rest looked up from reference TRBV28 and TRBJ2-2): DVKVTQSSRYLVKRTGEKVFLECVQDMDHENMFWYRQDPGLGLRLIYFSYDVKMKEKGDIPEGYSVSREKKERFSLILESASTNQTSMYLCASSPTRPNTGELFFGEGSRLTVL.

The chain has TRBV3-1 (or the pseudogene TRBV3-2) and TRBJ1-3, with 8 bases fitting TRBD1. The CDR3 consists of 15 residues. With V trimmed by 5 bases and J by 0 bases, 3 bases remained unmatched. Germline V lookup: CDR1 LGHDT, CDR2 YNNKEL (reference sequence). The CDR3 is CASSATGGSGNTIYF. In nucleotides, the CDR3 is TGTGCCAGCAGCGCAACAGGGGGCTCTGGAAACACCATATATTTT.

V and J are TRBV28 and TRBJ1-5; 11 nucleotides line up with TRBD1. V was clipped by 5 bases and J by 4 bases; unmatched bases: 13. Germline-derived CDR1 and CDR2 are MDHEN and SYDVKM. The length of the CDR3 is 18 residues. The DNA of the CDR3 is TGTGCCAGCAGTCCACCGGTAGGACAGGGGGCTAGTAATCAGCCCCAGCATTTT. Amino acids: CASSPPVGQGASNQPQHF.

This chain joins TRBV9 and TRBJ2-3, with D unresolved. Trimming stripped 3 bases from V and 6 bases from J, with 11 bases between. CDR3 size: 13 residues. From germline, CDR1 is SGDLS and CDR2 YYNGEE. Here the CDR3 DNA reads TGTGCCAGCAGCGAATGGACCGCGGATACGCAGTATTTT. It is translated as CASSEWTADTQYF.

The chain uses TRBV6-2 or TRBV6-3 and TRBJ1-3; the match to TRBD1 covers 8 bases. The CDR3 extends over 17 amino acids. V was clipped by 2 bases and J by 2 bases; unmatched bases: 8. Germline V gives CDR1 MNHEY, CDR2 SVGEGT. CDR3 sequence reads: CASSYPETGATGNTIYF. The CDR3 DNA reads TGTGCCAGCAGTTACCCGGAGACAGGGGCAACTGGAAACACCATATATTTT.

V usage is TRBV28 and J usage is TRBJ2-7, with D possibly being TRBD1 or TRBD2 (5 bases each). The CDR3 is made up of 11 amino acids. V dropped 7 bases and J dropped 6 bases, with 10 bases sitting between them. Germline CDR1 reads MDHEN; CDR2 reads SYDVKM. The CDR3 DNA is TGTGCCAGCACCGGGGCCTTCGAGCAGTACTTC. This encodes CASTGAFEQYF.

This chain joins TRBV6-5 and TRBJ2-7; D may match TRBD1 or TRBD2 (5 bases each). Between the trimmed V and J ends, which lost 2 bases and 7 bases, there was a span of 15 bases. The CDR3 covers 14 residues. Germline values: CDR1 MNHEY, CDR2 SVGAGI. The CDR3 DNA reads as TGTGCCAGCAGTTACCTTGGGGGAGTAGGGGAGCAGTACTTC. Its protein product is CASSYLGGVGEQYF.

This sequence joins TRBV4-2 and TRBJ2-3; D tentatively fits TRBD1 or TRBD2 (5 bases each). In germline, CDR1 is LGHNA, CDR2 YNFKEQ. Trimming stripped 4 bases from V and 0 bases from J, with 14 bases between. The CDR3 extends over 16 amino acids. This CDR3 is CASSPPGPTSTDTQYF. In DNA form, the CDR3 reads TGTGCCAGCAGCCCGCCGGGGCCTACGAGCACAGATACGCAGTATTTT.

The chain employs TRBV10-1 and TRBJ2-1, with 8 bases identical to TRBD1. This CDR3 has 15 amino acids. CDR1 and CDR2 (germline): WNHNN, SYGVQD (reference sequence). V was clipped by 10 bases and J by 4 bases; unmatched bases: 12. CDR3 DNA sequence: TGCGCCACCGCCCCAGGGACAGGCGTATACAATGAGCAGTTCTTC. Amino acids: CATAPGTGVYNEQFF.

The rearrangement links TRBV28 to TRBJ2-1, with 10 nucleotides matching TRBD1. The CDR3 length is 17 residues. V dropped 2 bases and J dropped 11; count of bases not matched to a gene: 15. Germline V gives CDR1 MDHEN, CDR2 SYDVKM. The CDR3 loop reads CASSLIVGQGGIDQQFF. In nucleotides, the CDR3 is TGTGCCAGCAGTTTAATAGTCGGACAGGGGGGAATCGACCAGCAGTTCTTC.

The chain carries TRBV11-2 and TRBJ1-6, with no clear D. The CDR3 contains 13 residues. In germline, CDR1 is SGHAT, CDR2 FQNNGV. V was clipped by 1 base and J by 13 bases, with 11 bases between them. In DNA, the CDR3 is TGTGCCAGCAGCTTAGGGGTCCGGTGGCCCCTCCACTTT. This translates into CASSLGVRWPLHF.

CDR3 loop: CASSLASNEKLFF. The DNA for the CDR3 is TGTGCCAGCAGCTTAGCGAGTAATGAAAAACTGTTTTTT. The chain has TRBV7-7 and TRBJ1-4, with no clear D. The CDR3 totals 13 residues. Germline assignment: CDR1 SSHAT and CDR2 FNYEAQ (reference sequence). V lost 0 bases and J 4 bases, leaving 3 bases between the germline ends.

The gene calls are TRBV19 and TRBJ2-7; a possible D gene is TRBD1 (5 bases). The CDR3 runs to 13 residues. From germline, CDR1 is LNHDA and CDR2 SQIVND (reference sequence). V was trimmed by 6 bases and J by 0 bases, leaving 9 bases between them. CDR3 protein: CASRNRSSYEQYF. DNA of the CDR3: TGTGCCAGTAGGAACAGGAGCTCCTACGAGCAGTACTTC.

The chain couples TRBV30 to TRBJ2-3; the D gene is possibly TRBD1 (5 bases). Trimming left V 0 bases short and J 0 bases short, with 7 bases between. Germline CDR1 and CDR2: GTSNPN and SVGIG (reference sequence). The CDR3 totals 14 residues. CDR3 nucleotides: TGTGCCTGGAGTGTAGGGGTTAGCACAGATACGCAGTATTTT. Amino acid sequence: CAWSVGVSTDTQYF.

The rearrangement joins TRBV30 to TRBJ2-7, with D perhaps being TRBD1 or TRBD2 (7 bases each). Germline CDR1 is GTSNPN and CDR2 is SVGIG (reference sequence). CDR3 length equals 13 residues. The V gene lost 5 bases and the J gene lost 0 bases, with 11 bases spanning the gap. The CDR3, as DNA: TGTGCCTGGCGCAGGGGGGGCTCCTACGAGCAGTACTTC. Encoded protein: CAWRRGGSYEQYF.

The chain has TRBV28 and TRBJ2-4, with TRBD2 matching over 7 bases. V dropped 7 bases and J dropped 0; count of bases not matched to a gene: 9. The CDR3 consists of 16 residues. Germline V gene data show CDR1 as MDHEN and CDR2 as SYDVKM. CDR3 region: CASTLAGASAKNIQYF. DNA for the CDR3: TGTGCCAGCACCCTTGCGGGAGCCTCAGCCAAAAACATTCAGTACTTC. The full variable domain, rest sourced from reference TRBV28 and TRBJ2-4, is DVKVTQSSRYLVKRTGEKVFLECVQDMDHENMFWYRQDPGLGLRLIYFSYDVKMKEKGDIPEGYSVSREKKERFSLILESASTNQTSMYLCASTLAGASAKNIQYFGAGTRLSVL.

V is TRBV7-2 and J is TRBJ1-6, with D tentatively TRBD1 (6 bases). This CDR3 is built from 15 residues. V gave up 4 bases and J gave up 8 bases, with 15 bases separating them. Germline V gene lookup returns CDR1 SGHTA and CDR2 FQGNSA. The CDR3 sequence is CASSSQAPGDSPLHF. In DNA, the CDR3 is TGTGCCAGCAGCTCCCAGGCCCCAGGGGATTCACCCCTCCACTTT.